The entry that follows covers one T cell receptor beta chain sequence. The antigen remains unidentified. The V gene's germline CDR1 is MNHEY and CDR2 SVGEGT. Trimming at V came to 2 bases and at J to 7 bases, leaving 19 bases not matched to a gene. This CDR3 has 19 residues. These data come from a study of post-analysis software for immune sequencing data. General study points: The study found TRBV5-6, TRBV5-1 and TRBV20-1 among roughly 5 TRBV segments more frequent in patients than controls.

Unique molecular identifiers were carried by the TCR beta cDNA libraries. TCRdb passed the PCR reads through MiXCR, listing each CDR3 protein once. Of about 430,000 distinct CDR3 sequences listed, roughly 40% were seen once; the top ten hold 6.5% to 8%. Sequenced material: blood. J is TRBJ2-1 and V is TRBV6-2 or TRBV6-3; 8 bases line up with TRBD2. The receptor comes from a girl aged 2-10 years with multiple sclerosis. This CDR3 is CASSYPRYGGAGGWNEQFF. DNA of the CDR3: TGTGCCAGCAGTTACCCGAGATATGGGGGCGCGGGGGGATGGAATGAGCAGTTCTTC.